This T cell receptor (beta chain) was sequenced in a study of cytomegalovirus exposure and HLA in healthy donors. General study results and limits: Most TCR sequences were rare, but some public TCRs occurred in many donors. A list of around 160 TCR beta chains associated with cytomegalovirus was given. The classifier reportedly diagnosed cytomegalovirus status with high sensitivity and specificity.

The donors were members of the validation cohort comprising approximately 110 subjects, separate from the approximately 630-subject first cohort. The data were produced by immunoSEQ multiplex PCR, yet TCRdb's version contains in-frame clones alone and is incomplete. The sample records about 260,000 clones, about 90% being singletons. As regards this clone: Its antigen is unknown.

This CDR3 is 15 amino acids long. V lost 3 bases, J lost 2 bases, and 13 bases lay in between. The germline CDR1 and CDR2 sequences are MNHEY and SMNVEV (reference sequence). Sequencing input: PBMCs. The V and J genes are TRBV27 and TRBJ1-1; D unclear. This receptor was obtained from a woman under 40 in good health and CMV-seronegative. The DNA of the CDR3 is TGTGCCAGCAGTTTGGAGGGTTCCGTTAACACTGAAGCTTTCTTT. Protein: CASSLEGSVNTEAFF.